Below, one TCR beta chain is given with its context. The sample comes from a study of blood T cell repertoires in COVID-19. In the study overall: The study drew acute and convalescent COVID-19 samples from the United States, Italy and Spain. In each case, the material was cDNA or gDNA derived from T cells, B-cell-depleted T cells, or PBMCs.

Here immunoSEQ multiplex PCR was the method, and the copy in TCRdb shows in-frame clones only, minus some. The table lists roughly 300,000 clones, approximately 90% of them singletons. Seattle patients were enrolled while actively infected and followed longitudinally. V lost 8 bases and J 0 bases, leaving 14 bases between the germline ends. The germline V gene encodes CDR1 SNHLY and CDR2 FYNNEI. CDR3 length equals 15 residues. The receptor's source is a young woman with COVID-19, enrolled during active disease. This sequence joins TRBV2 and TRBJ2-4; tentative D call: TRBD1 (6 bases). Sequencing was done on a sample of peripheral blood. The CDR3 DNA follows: TGTGCCAGCGGGGGACATCTTCTAGCCAAAAACATTCAGTACTTC. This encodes CASGGHLLAKNIQYF.